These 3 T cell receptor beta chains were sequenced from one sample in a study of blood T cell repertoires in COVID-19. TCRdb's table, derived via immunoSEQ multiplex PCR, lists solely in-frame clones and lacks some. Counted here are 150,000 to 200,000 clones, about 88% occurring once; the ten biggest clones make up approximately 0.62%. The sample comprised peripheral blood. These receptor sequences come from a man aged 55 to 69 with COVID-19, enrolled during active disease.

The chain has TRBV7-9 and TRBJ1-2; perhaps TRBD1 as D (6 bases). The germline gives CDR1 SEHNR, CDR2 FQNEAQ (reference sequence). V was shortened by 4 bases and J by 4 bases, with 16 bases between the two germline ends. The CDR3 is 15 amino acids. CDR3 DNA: TGTGCCAGCAGCTCAGGGGTCAGAGGATCCTATGGCTACACCTTC. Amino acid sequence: CASSSGVRGSYGYTF.

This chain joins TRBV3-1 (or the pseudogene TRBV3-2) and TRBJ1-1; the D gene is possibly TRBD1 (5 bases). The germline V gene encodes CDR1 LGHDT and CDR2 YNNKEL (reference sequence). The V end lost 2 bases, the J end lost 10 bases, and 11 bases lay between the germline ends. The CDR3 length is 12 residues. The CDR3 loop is CASSQWGLGAFF. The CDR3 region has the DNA TGTGCCAGCAGCCAATGGGGACTAGGAGCTTTCTTT.

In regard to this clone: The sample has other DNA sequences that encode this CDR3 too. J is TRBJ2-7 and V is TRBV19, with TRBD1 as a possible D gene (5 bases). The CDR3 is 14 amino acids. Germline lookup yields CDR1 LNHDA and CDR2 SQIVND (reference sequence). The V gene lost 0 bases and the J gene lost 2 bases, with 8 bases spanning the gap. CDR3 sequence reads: CASSIDQGTYEQYF. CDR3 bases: TGTGCCAGTAGTATAGACCAGGGAACCTACGAGCAGTACTTC.